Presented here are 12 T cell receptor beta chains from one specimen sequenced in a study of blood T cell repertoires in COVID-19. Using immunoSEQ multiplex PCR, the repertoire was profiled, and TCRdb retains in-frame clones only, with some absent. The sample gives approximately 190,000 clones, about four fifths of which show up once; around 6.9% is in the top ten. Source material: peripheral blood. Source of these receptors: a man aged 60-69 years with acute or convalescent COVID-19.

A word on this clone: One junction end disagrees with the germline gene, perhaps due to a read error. In DNA, the CDR3 is TGTGCCAGCAGCACCGGGACATCAAGAGAGTCCCAGTACTTC. Its translation is CASSTGTSRESQYF. This chain joins TRBV11-3 and TRBJ2-5; D might be TRBD1 (6 bases). The germline V gene has CDR1 SGHNT and CDR2 YENEEA. This CDR3 is built from 14 residues.

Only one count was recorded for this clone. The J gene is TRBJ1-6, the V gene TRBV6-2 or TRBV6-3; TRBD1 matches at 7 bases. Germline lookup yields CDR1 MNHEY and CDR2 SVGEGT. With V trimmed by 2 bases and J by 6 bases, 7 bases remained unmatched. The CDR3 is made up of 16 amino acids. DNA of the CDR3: TGTGCCAGCAGTTACCACCCGGGACAGATTAATTCACCCCTCCACTTT. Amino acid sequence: CASSYHPGQINSPLHF.

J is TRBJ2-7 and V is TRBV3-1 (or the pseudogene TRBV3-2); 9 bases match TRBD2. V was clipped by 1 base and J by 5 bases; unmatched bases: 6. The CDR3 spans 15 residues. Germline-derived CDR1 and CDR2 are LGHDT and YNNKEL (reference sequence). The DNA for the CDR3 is TGTGCCAGCAGCCAAGGACTAGCGGCGAACCACGAGCAGTACTTC. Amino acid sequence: CASSQGLAANHEQYF.

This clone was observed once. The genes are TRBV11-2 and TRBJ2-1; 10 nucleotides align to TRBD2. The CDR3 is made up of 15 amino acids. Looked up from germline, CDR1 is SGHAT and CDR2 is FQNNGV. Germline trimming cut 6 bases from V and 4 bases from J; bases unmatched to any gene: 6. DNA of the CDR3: TGTGCCAGCAGACCAGCGGGAGGGTCTTACAATGAGCAGTTCTTC. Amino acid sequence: CASRPAGGSYNEQFF.

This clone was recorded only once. This chain's CDR3 is CASSQGVTSYEQYF. The CDR3, as DNA: TGTGCCAGCAGCCAAGGAGTGACAAGCTACGAGCAGTACTTC. V usage is TRBV3-1 (or the pseudogene TRBV3-2) and J usage is TRBJ2-7; unclear D gene. V shed 1 base and J shed 3 bases, with 10 bases lying between them. In germline, CDR1 is LGHDT, CDR2 YNNKEL (reference sequence). The CDR3 is 14 amino acids.

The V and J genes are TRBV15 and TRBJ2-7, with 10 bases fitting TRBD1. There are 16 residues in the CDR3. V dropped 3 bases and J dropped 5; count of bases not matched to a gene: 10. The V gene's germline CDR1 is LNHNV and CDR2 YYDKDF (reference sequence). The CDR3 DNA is TGTGCCACCAGCAGCAAATACCGGGACAGGGGCCACGAGCAGTACTTC. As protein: CATSSKYRDRGHEQYF. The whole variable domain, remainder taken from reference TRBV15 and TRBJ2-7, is DAMVIQNPRYQVTQFGKPVTLSCSQTLNHNVMYWYQQKSSQAPKLLFHYYDKDFNNEADTPDNFQSRRPNTSFCFLDIRSPGLGDTAMYLCATSSKYRDRGHEQYFGPGTRLTVT.

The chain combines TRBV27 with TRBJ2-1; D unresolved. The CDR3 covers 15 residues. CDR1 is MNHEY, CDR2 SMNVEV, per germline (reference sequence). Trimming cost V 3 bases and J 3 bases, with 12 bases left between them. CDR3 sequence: CASSLTQSYYNEQFF. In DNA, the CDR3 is TGTGCCAGCAGTTTGACTCAATCCTACTACAATGAGCAGTTCTTC.

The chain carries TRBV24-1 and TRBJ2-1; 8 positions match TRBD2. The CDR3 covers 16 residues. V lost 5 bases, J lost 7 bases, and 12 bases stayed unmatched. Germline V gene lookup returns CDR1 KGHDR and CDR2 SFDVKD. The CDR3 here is CATSVESVSGRNEQFF. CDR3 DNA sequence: TGTGCCACCAGTGTGGAGTCGGTGAGCGGGAGAAATGAGCAGTTCTTC.

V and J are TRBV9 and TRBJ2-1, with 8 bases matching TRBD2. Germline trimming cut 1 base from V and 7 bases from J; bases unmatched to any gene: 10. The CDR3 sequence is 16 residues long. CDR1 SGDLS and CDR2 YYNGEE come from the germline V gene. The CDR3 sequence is CASSVSGGGPYNEQFF. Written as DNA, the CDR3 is TGTGCCAGCAGCGTAAGCGGCGGGGGGCCTTATAATGAGCAGTTCTTC.

The CDR3 sequence: CSASSWRPGASEQYF. The CDR3 DNA reads TGCAGTGCTAGTTCTTGGAGACCTGGGGCTTCCGAGCAGTACTTC. The rearrangement links TRBV20-1 to TRBJ2-7; tentative D call: TRBD1 (5 bases). Germline lookup yields CDR1 DFQATT and CDR2 SNEGSKA (reference sequence). V lost 3 bases, J lost 6 bases, and 21 bases lay in between. The CDR3 is made up of 15 amino acids.

The CDR3 DNA follows: TGTGCCAGCAGCCGTAAGGGGGTAGCGGGGGGTGAGCAGTTCTTC. Its protein product is CASSRKGVAGGEQFF. J is TRBJ2-1 and V is TRBV5-4, with 10 nucleotides matching TRBD2. The length of the CDR3 is 15 residues. The germline CDR1 and CDR2 sequences are SGHNT and YYREEE (reference sequence). Trimming removed 4 bases from V and 9 bases from J; junction bases left unmatched: 10.

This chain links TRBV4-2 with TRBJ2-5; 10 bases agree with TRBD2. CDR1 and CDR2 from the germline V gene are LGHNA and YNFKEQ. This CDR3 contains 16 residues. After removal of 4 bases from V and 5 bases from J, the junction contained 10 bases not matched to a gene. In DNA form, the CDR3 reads TGTGCCAGCAGCCCGGATAGCGGGGGGCCGTCTGAGACCCAGTACTTC. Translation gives CASSPDSGGPSETQYF.